The clone carrying this TCR beta chain showed up just a few times. Its target is not known. The sample belongs to a study of blood T cells in healthy people across ages. CDR3 length equals 13 residues. Germline V gene data show CDR1 as SGHVS and CDR2 as FQNEAQ. V shed 5 bases and J shed 0 bases, with 7 bases lying between them. A second PCR, run for about 6 to 11 cycles, used a sample-barcoded 5' primer plus a J-beta primer mix. TCRdb called the 5' RACE reads again in MiXCR, with one record for every CDR3 protein. The sample lists 800,000 to 950,000 distinct CDR3 sequences, roughly 50% occurring once. Study-wide results and limits: A greater number of naive CD4+ cells and higher diversity distinguished long-lived donors from aged donors. No conclusive comparison of naive versus antigen-experienced cells was possible with unsorted PBMCs.

Sequencing was done on a sample of blood. The rearrangement links TRBV7-8 to TRBJ1-2; D gene uncertain. This TCR came from a man aged 25 to 40 in good health. CDR3 in amino acids: CASSPEPNYGYTF. The CDR3 bases are TGTGCCAGCAGCCCGGAACCTAACTATGGCTACACCTTC. Full variable domain (missing parts from reference TRBV7-8 and TRBJ1-2): GAGVSQSPRYKVAKRGQDVALRCDPISGHVSLFWYQQALGQGPEFLTYFQNEAQLDKSGLPSDRFFAERPEGSVSTLKIQRTQQEDSAVYLCASSPEPNYGYTFGSGTRLTVV.